The table lists the clone carrying this TCR beta chain with a few counts. CDR3 length: 14 residues. With 7 bases removed from V and 8 bases from J, the gap between germline ends came to 15 bases. CDR1 and CDR2 (germline): SEHNR, FQNEAQ (reference sequence). The method was immunoSEQ multiplex PCR; TCRdb's version includes in-frame clones alone and lacks a portion of them. The table includes fewer than 250,000 clones, around 81% detected once. The record originates from a study of blood T cell repertoires in COVID-19. This clonotype was obtained from a woman between 50 and 59 years old with acute COVID-19. The chain employs TRBV7-9 and TRBJ1-6; possible D gene TRBD1, 6 bases. The sequencing sample was made of PBMCs or T cells enriched from blood (not recorded which). The CDR3 DNA reads TGTGCCAGCACCGAACAGGGAACCCATTCACCCCTCCACTTT. The encoded protein is CASTEQGTHSPLHF.